The clone carrying this TCR beta chain was recorded at least ten times. This sample is drawn from a study of T cells after posttransplantation cyclophosphamide. Germline assignment: CDR1 SGHRS and CDR2 YFSETQ. This CDR3 comprises 15 residues. Trimming removed 2 bases from V and 5 bases from J, with 15 bases in between. TCRdb's table, derived via immunoSEQ multiplex PCR, lists solely in-frame clones and lacks some. Reported are around 25,000 clones, none seen only once; the ten largest carry around 7%. Sequencing was carried out using PBMCs. This chain uses TRBV5-1 with TRBJ2-3, with D maybe TRBD1 (5 bases). The sequence came from a woman aged 55 to 70 in good health, CMV-negative, and a related stem cell transplant donor. This CDR3 is CASSLRGTHQDTQYF. Written as DNA, the CDR3 is TGCGCCAGCAGCTTAAGGGGAACCCACCAAGATACGCAGTATTTT.